This is a list of T cell receptor beta chains from one sample in a study of cytomegalovirus exposure and HLA in healthy donors. Here immunoSEQ multiplex PCR was the method, and the copy in TCRdb shows in-frame clones only, minus some. Among approximately 190,000 clones listed, approximately 77% were seen once. Sample: PBMCs. Source of these receptors: a man aged 40-49 years in good health and CMV-seropositive. CDR3s include the opening cysteine and the closing phenylalanine or tryptophan. The order of the fields is J gene, D gene, V gene, clone size, CDR3 protein, CDR3 DNA. A D gene is named only where the DNA matches it firmly. Clone sizes are given selectively: once, few, many, or a class where the clone is expanded.

j_call: TRBJ1-5
d_call: -
v_call: TRBV7-9
clone_size: -
cdr3_aa: CASSRGDQPQHF
cdr3_nt: TGTGCCAGCAGCCGGGGTGATCAGCCCCAGCATTTT

j_call: TRBJ2-7
d_call: TRBD2
v_call: TRBV4-1
clone_size: -
cdr3_aa: CASSILAAESYEQYF
cdr3_nt: TGCGCCAGCAGCATTCTAGCGGCCGAGTCCTACGAGCAGTACTTC

j_call: TRBJ1-2
d_call: -
v_call: TRBV5-6
clone_size: -
cdr3_aa: CASSLDTGFGYGYTF
cdr3_nt: TGTGCCAGCAGCTTGGATACAGGGTTCGGCTATGGCTACACCTTC

j_call: TRBJ1-5
d_call: TRBD1
v_call: TRBV6-1
clone_size: -
cdr3_aa: CASSEVGGTGIGQPQHF
cdr3_nt: TGTGCCAGCAGTGAAGTAGGAGGGACAGGGATAGGCCAGCCCCAGCATTTT

j_call: TRBJ2-3
d_call: TRBD2
v_call: TRBV5-1
clone_size: -
cdr3_aa: CASSPWTSGGETQYF
cdr3_nt: TGCGCCAGCAGCCCCTGGACTAGCGGGGGGGAAACGCAGTATTTT

j_call: TRBJ2-7
d_call: TRBD2
v_call: TRBV7-9
clone_size: -
cdr3_aa: CASSLGVSGSEQYF
cdr3_nt: TGTGCCAGCAGCCTTGGGGTTAGCGGGAGCGAGCAGTACTTC

j_call: TRBJ2-7
d_call: TRBD2
v_call: TRBV5-6
clone_size: -
cdr3_aa: CASSPGLAGITYEQYF
cdr3_nt: TGTGCCAGCAGCCCTGGACTAGCGGGGATTACCTACGAGCAGTACTTC

j_call: TRBJ2-3
d_call: TRBD2
v_call: TRBV2
clone_size: -
cdr3_aa: CASRAGLAGTSTDTQYF
cdr3_nt: TGTGCCAGCAGGGCGGGACTAGCGGGGACTAGCACAGATACGCAGTATTTT

j_call: TRBJ2-7
d_call: TRBD1
v_call: TRBV5-6
clone_size: -
cdr3_aa: CASSRTGGPYEQYF
cdr3_nt: TGTGCCAGCAGCCGGACAGGGGGCCCCTACGAGCAGTACTTC

j_call: TRBJ2-3
d_call: TRBD1
v_call: TRBV6-5
clone_size: -
cdr3_aa: CASRGQGFPTDTQYF
cdr3_nt: TGTGCCAGCAGAGGACAGGGCTTCCCCACAGATACGCAGTATTTT

j_call: TRBJ2-1
d_call: -
v_call: TRBV6-5
clone_size: -
cdr3_aa: CASTPRLASYNEQFF
cdr3_nt: TGTGCCAGCACCCCAAGATTAGCCTCCTACAATGAGCAGTTCTTC

j_call: TRBJ2-4
d_call: TRBD1
v_call: TRBV7-9
clone_size: -
cdr3_aa: CASSSDPTGKNIQYF
cdr3_nt: TGTGCCAGCAGCTCTGATCCGACAGGGAAAAACATTCAGTACTTC

j_call: TRBJ2-7
d_call: -
v_call: TRBV29-1
clone_size: -
cdr3_aa: CSVKTTGGYEQYF
cdr3_nt: TGCAGCGTGAAGACGACAGGCGGGTACGAGCAGTACTTC

j_call: TRBJ2-6
d_call: -
v_call: TRBV11-2
clone_size: -
cdr3_aa: CASSSLGGAGGANVLTF
cdr3_nt: TGTGCCAGCAGCTCCCTGGGGGGGGCAGGTGGGGCCAACGTCCTGACTTTC

j_call: TRBJ2-2
d_call: TRBD2
v_call: TRBV6-1
clone_size: -
cdr3_aa: CASIWTSGNTGELFF
cdr3_nt: TGTGCCAGCATTTGGACTAGCGGGAACACCGGGGAGCTGTTTTTT

j_call: TRBJ2-2
d_call: TRBD1
v_call: TRBV4-2
clone_size: once
cdr3_aa: CASSQDGTGGSHTGELFF
cdr3_nt: TGTGCCAGCAGCCAAGATGGGACAGGGGGATCCCACACCGGGGAGCTGTTTTTT

j_call: TRBJ2-1
d_call: TRBD2
v_call: TRBV7-9
clone_size: -
cdr3_aa: CASRWEGNPWGEQFF
cdr3_nt: TGTGCCAGCAGATGGGAGGGAAACCCCTGGGGTGAGCAGTTCTTC

j_call: TRBJ2-2
d_call: -
v_call: TRBV9
clone_size: -
cdr3_aa: CASSKTRGGTGELFF
cdr3_nt: TGTGCCAGCAGCAAGACTAGGGGGGGCACCGGGGAGCTGTTTTTT

j_call: TRBJ2-3
d_call: -
v_call: TRBV9
clone_size: -
cdr3_aa: CASSDYQNTDTQYF
cdr3_nt: TGTGCCAGCAGCGACTACCAGAACACAGATACGCAGTATTTT

j_call: TRBJ1-5
d_call: -
v_call: TRBV7-9
clone_size: -
cdr3_aa: CASSLTDTNQPQHF
cdr3_nt: TGTGCCAGCAGCTTAACAGACACCAATCAGCCCCAGCATTTT

j_call: TRBJ2-7
d_call: -
v_call: TRBV4-3
clone_size: -
cdr3_aa: CASSQVYSGTYEQYF
cdr3_nt: TGCGCCAGCAGCCAAGTTTACAGCGGAACCTACGAGCAGTACTTC

j_call: TRBJ2-1
d_call: TRBD1
v_call: TRBV18
clone_size: -
cdr3_aa: CASSPMDREDEQFF
cdr3_nt: TGTGCCAGCTCACCCATGGACAGGGAGGATGAGCAGTTCTTC

j_call: TRBJ1-5
d_call: TRBD1
v_call: TRBV12-5
clone_size: -
cdr3_aa: CASGLVPDRGKEPQHF
cdr3_nt: TGTGCTAGTGGTTTGGTACCGGACAGGGGGAAGGAGCCCCAGCATTTT

j_call: TRBJ2-7
d_call: -
v_call: TRBV21-1
clone_size: -
cdr3_aa: CASSFPDRPYEQYF
cdr3_nt: TGTGCCAGCAGCTTTCCGGACAGACCCTACGAGCAGTACTTC

j_call: TRBJ2-5
d_call: -
v_call: TRBV27
clone_size: -
cdr3_aa: CASSLSTLGQETQYF
cdr3_nt: TGTGCCAGCAGTTTATCGACACTAGGGCAAGAGACCCAGTACTTC

j_call: TRBJ2-1
d_call: TRBD1
v_call: TRBV9
clone_size: few
cdr3_aa: CASSPGTGIYNEQFF
cdr3_nt: TGTGCCAGCAGCCCAGGGACAGGAATTTACAATGAGCAGTTCTTC

j_call: TRBJ2-5
d_call: TRBD2
v_call: TRBV7-2
clone_size: once
cdr3_aa: CASSSRVAGEETQYF
cdr3_nt: TGTGCCAGCAGCTCCCGTGTAGCGGGAGAAGAGACCCAGTACTTC